One and the same sample provided the 18 T cell receptor beta chains below, sequenced in a study of blood T cell repertoires in COVID-19. TCRdb's table, derived via immunoSEQ multiplex PCR, lists solely in-frame clones and lacks some. Among over 200,000 clones listed, around 82% were seen once. Sequencing was performed on peripheral blood. The receptor source for this set is a man older than 75 with acute or convalescent COVID-19.

This chain joins TRBV10-3 and TRBJ2-5, with 7 nucleotides matching TRBD1. CDR3 length: 13 amino acids. Trimming cost V 6 bases and J 3 bases; bases outside gene matches: 4. Germline CDR1 ENHRY, CDR2 SYGVKD. CDR3 region: CAISPTGEETQYF. The CDR3 DNA follows: TGTGCCATCAGCCCAACAGGGGAAGAGACCCAGTACTTC.

This clone was seen just once. This chain uses TRBV5-1 with TRBJ2-5, with 15 bases lining up with TRBD2. Germline V gene lookup returns CDR1 SGHRS and CDR2 YFSETQ. V lost 1 base, J lost 5 bases, and 6 bases stayed unmatched. CDR3 size: 17 residues. CDR3 protein: CASSLRTSGGAWETQYF. As DNA, the CDR3 is TGCGCCAGCAGCTTGAGGACTAGCGGGGGGGCCTGGGAGACCCAGTACTTC.

The chain has TRBV11-2 and TRBJ2-7; possibly TRBD2 for D (7 bases). CDR1 and CDR2 from the germline V gene are SGHAT and FQNNGV. CDR3 length: 13 residues. V was cut by 10 bases and J by 1 base, with 14 bases left in between. The CDR3 nucleotides are TGTGCCACCCGACGGGGGGCTTCCTACGAGCAGTACTTC. This encodes CATRRGASYEQYF.

Concerning this clone itself: One junction end does not reproduce the germline sequence, and a read error may be involved. The J gene is TRBJ1-2, the V gene TRBV6-6; the D gene is possibly TRBD1 (5 bases). The CDR3 has 20 amino acids. Germline V gene data show CDR1 as MNHNY and CDR2 as SVGAGI (reference sequence). The DNA for the CDR3 is TGTGCCAGCAGCTACTACCGGGACGAATCGCTGAACGGCCCGGGAGATGGCTACACCTTC. Translation: CASSYYRDESLNGPGDGYTF.

The chain recombines TRBV28 with TRBJ2-2, with 7 bases that match TRBD2. V lost 7 bases, J lost 4 bases, and 12 bases stayed unmatched. The germline V gene encodes CDR1 MDHEN and CDR2 SYDVKM. The length of the CDR3 is 16 residues. The chain's CDR3 is CASTVGGMTATGELFF. In nucleotides, the CDR3 is TGTGCCAGCACAGTGGGAGGGATGACGGCCACCGGGGAGCTGTTTTTT. The full variable domain, its missing parts supplied by reference TRBV28 and TRBJ2-2, is DVKVTQSSRYLVKRTGEKVFLECVQDMDHENMFWYRQDPGLGLRLIYFSYDVKMKEKGDIPEGYSVSREKKERFSLILESASTNQTSMYLCASTVGGMTATGELFFGEGSRLTVL.

The gene calls are TRBV5-1 and TRBJ2-7; the match to TRBD2 covers 10 bases. Trimming cost V 1 base and J 3 bases; bases outside gene matches: 4. From germline, CDR1 is SGHRS and CDR2 YFSETQ. This CDR3 is built from 15 residues. The CDR3: CASSLQAGGNYEQYF. The CDR3 coding sequence is TGCGCCAGCAGCTTGCAAGCGGGAGGGAACTACGAGCAGTACTTC.

In its sample, this clone was seen once. The rearrangement joins TRBV5-1 to TRBJ2-1, with D tentatively TRBD1 (6 bases). V was pared by 4 bases and J by 6 bases, with 17 bases between. The CDR3 covers 15 residues. CDR1 and CDR2 (germline): SGHRS, YFSETQ. The CDR3 loop reads CASSKGQTGLNEQFF. CDR3 DNA sequence: TGCGCCAGCAGCAAGGGACAAACCGGCCTCAATGAGCAGTTCTTC.

V and J are TRBV4-1 and TRBJ2-7, with TRBD2 matching over 7 bases. Germline CDR1 and CDR2: MGHRA and YSYEKL. CDR3 length equals 14 residues. The trim removed 5 bases at V and 5 bases at J, leaving 9 bases unmatched. CDR3 coding DNA: TGCGCCAGCAGCTGGGGACTACGGGGGGACGAGCAGTACTTC. It specifies CASSWGLRGDEQYF.

The V and J genes are TRBV5-4 and TRBJ1-2, with no clear D. The CDR3 spans 12 residues. Germline V lookup: CDR1 SGHNT, CDR2 YYREEE (reference sequence). V lost 4 bases and J lost 3, with 7 bases in between. Here the CDR3 DNA reads TGTGCCAGCAGCCCCGGGTACTATGGCTACACCTTC. It is translated as CASSPGYYGYTF.

DNA of the CDR3: TGTGCAAGTCGCTTAGGGGCCAGGGTGGCCCAGTACTTC. Translated, it gives CASRLGARVAQYF. The chain recombines TRBV12-2 with TRBJ2-5; whether TRBD1, the table's D call, matches the DNA was not checked. TRBV12-2 is a recognized pseudogene. There are 13 residues in the CDR3.

A remark on this clone: Other DNA sequences in this sample translate to the same CDR3. The chain recombines TRBV4-1 with TRBJ1-1; tentatively, D is TRBD1 (5 bases). Per the germline V gene, CDR1 is MGHRA and CDR2 is YSYEKL. Trimming took 0 bases from V and 1 from J, leaving 9 bases between them. The CDR3 has 15 residues. DNA for the CDR3: TGCGCCAGCAGCCAAGATTCCACAGGGAACACTGAAGCTTTCTTT. Its translation is CASSQDSTGNTEAFF.

This clone was detected only a few times. The chain employs TRBV7-9 and TRBJ2-2, with TRBD1 as a possible D gene (6 bases). V lost 5 bases and J 4 bases, leaving 14 bases between the germline ends. There are 15 residues in the CDR3. Germline CDR1 SEHNR, CDR2 FQNEAQ (reference sequence). The CDR3 sequence: CASSTGTPITGELFF. DNA of the CDR3: TGTGCCAGCAGCACTGGGACACCGATCACCGGGGAGCTGTTTTTT.

This clone occurred a few times. The chain uses TRBV19 and TRBJ1-4, with D hard to call. This CDR3 comprises 15 residues. The V and J ends lost 9 bases and 6 bases respectively, with 20 bases between them. Germline values: CDR1 LNHDA, CDR2 SQIVND (reference sequence). In nucleotides, the CDR3 is TGTGCCAGACGGTTACGGGAAAAGGCTTATGAAAAACTGTTTTTT. Residues: CARRLREKAYEKLFF.

CDR3 nucleotides: TGCAGTGCTAGTCGTCCGGGACAATACAAGATTTACAATGAGCAGTTCTTC. Its translation is CSASRPGQYKIYNEQFF. The chain links TRBV20-1 to TRBJ2-1; TRBD1 is a possible D gene (6 bases). Trimming left V 3 bases short and J 4 bases short, with 22 bases between. Germline lookup yields CDR1 DFQATT and CDR2 SNEGSKA (reference sequence). CDR3 size: 17 residues.

The genes are TRBV28 and TRBJ1-1, with unresolved D. Germline V lookup: CDR1 MDHEN, CDR2 SYDVKM. This CDR3 contains 15 residues. Trimming shortened V by 5 bases and J by 1 base, and 14 bases separated the two germline ends. The CDR3 DNA follows: TGTGCCAGCAGTATACCGACACAAACGAACACTGAAGCTTTCTTT. Protein product: CASSIPTQTNTEAFF. Supplemented by reference TRBV28 and TRBJ1-1, the full variable domain reads DVKVTQSSRYLVKRTGEKVFLECVQDMDHENMFWYRQDPGLGLRLIYFSYDVKMKEKGDIPEGYSVSREKKERFSLILESASTNQTSMYLCASSIPTQTNTEAFFGQGTRLTVV.

The chain employs TRBV18 and TRBJ1-2; D not certain. Germline V CDR1 and CDR2: KGHSH, LQKENI. The CDR3 spans 14 residues. Trimming removed 3 bases from V and 5 bases from J, with 13 bases in between. This chain's CDR3 is CASSPEGFIYGYTF. CDR3 in DNA: TGTGCCAGCTCACCGGAGGGTTTCATTTATGGCTACACCTTC.

The V and J genes are TRBV14 and TRBJ2-3; tentatively, D is TRBD1 (6 bases). Trimming took 0 bases from V and 0 from J, leaving 16 bases between them. Germline V lookup: CDR1 SGHDN, CDR2 FVKESK. The CDR3 length is 18 residues. This CDR3 reads CASSQELGRTASTDTQYF. The CDR3 coding sequence is TGTGCCAGCAGCCAAGAATTGGGACGGACAGCTAGCACAGATACGCAGTATTTT.

This rearrangement joins TRBV27 to TRBJ2-7; weak D call: TRBD2 (6 bases). Germline CDR1 is MNHEY and CDR2 is SMNVEV (reference sequence). The CDR3 consists of 12 residues. The CDR3 region has the DNA TGTGCACCCCCCTGCGGGATCTACGAGCAGTACTTC. Translation gives CAPPCGIYEQYF.